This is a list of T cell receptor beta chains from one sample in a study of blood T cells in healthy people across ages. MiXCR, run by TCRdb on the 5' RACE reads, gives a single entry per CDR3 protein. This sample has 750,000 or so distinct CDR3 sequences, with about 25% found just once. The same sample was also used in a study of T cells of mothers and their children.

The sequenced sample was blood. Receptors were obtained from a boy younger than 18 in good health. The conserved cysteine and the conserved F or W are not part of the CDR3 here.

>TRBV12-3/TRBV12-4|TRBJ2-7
ASSTTGEQY
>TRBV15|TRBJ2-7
ATSRGGTSPGQY
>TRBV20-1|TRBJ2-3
SAPDSSTTDTQY
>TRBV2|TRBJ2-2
ASGHGELF
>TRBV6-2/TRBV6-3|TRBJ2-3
AISPPVIAGADTQY
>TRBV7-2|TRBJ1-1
ASSLGDLANTEAF
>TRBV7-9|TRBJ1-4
ASSVTQGANEKLF
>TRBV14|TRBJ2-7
ASSQETSGKGEQY
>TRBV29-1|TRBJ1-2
SVEKGLRGYT
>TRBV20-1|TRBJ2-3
SAPLAYTDTQY
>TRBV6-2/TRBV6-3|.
ASSFVAYEQY
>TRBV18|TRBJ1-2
ASSPRTGGAEGYT
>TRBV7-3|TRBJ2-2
ASSSPAGTGDGGELF
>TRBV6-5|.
ASSWGARQF
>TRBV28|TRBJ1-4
ASSSTP
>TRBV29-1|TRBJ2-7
SVPRAYEQY
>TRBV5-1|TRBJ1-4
ASSLTGGGEKLF
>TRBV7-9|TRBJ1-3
ASSLETGAGNTIY
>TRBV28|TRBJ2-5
ASSYGTRRQETQY
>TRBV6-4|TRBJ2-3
ASSAQGADTQY
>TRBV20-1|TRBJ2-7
SARGLAGDFYEQY
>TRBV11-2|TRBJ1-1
ASSYRTDEAF
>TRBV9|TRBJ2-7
ASSSPYSYEQY
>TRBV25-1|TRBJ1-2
ASHGGASGYT
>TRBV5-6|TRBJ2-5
ASSSGQGAEETQY
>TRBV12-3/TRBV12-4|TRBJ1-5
ASSPGGRNQPQH
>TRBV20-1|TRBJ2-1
SARSLPLSYNEQF
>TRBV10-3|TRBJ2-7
AIGDGLSYEQY
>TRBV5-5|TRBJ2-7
ASSSTRSLYEQY
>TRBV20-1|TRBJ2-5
SARPQGPFKRETQY
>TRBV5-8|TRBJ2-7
ASRWTGLPYEQY
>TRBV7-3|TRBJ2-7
ASSRNADYEQY
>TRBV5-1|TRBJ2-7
ASSLIPPDDGSYEQY
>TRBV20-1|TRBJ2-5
SAILLQETQY
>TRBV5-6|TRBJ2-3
ASSLRGQGRSDTQY
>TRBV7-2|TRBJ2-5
ASIRDPSQETQY
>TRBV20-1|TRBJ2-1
SAASGVTYNEQF
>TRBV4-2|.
ASSQDRCNEQF
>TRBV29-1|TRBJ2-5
SVEGRRQETQY
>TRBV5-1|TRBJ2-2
ASSFTGPSNTGELF
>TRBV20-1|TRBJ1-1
SANPRNTEAF
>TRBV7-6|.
ASSLATFDEQF
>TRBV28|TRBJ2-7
ASMEQCSYEQY
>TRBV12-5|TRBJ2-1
ASGPRSSYNEQF
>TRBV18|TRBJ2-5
ASSILQGETQY
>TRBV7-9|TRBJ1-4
ASSLPIGRRLGDEKLF
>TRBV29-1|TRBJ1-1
SVEVGSEAS
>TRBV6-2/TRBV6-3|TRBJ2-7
ASTYSKGTVYEQY
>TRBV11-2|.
ASSLDYGTTYEQY
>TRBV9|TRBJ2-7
ASSVAFGYEQY
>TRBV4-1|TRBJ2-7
ASSQETQGPFMVEQY
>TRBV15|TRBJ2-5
ATSGRQGGAKETQY
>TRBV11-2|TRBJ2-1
ASSLSPRGSYNEQF